Listed below are T cell receptor beta chains from one sample, sequenced in a study of response to subunit inactivated influenza vaccine. TCRdb reanalysed the RT-PCR reads using MiXCR and keeps one entry per CDR3 protein. The table includes about 620,000 distinct CDR3 sequences, about 11% detected once. In addition, the sample was reused for a study of T cells expressing NK-cell markers.

Here the sequenced sample was PBMCs from blood, taken on the day of vaccination. Source of these receptors: a man in his forties or fifties who received an inactivated influenza vaccine. Each CDR3 is given with its conserved first and last residue. The D gene is left open where the match is weak. Not all rows give a size; the values are once, few, many and, for expanded clones, a class.

>NA|TRBJ1-5|few|TRBV7-8
TGTGCCAGCAGCTTAGCAACCCGGGGGAGCGATCAGCCCCAGCATTTT
CASSLATRGSDQPQHF
>NA|TRBJ2-3|NA|TRBV4-2
TGTGCCAGCAGCCCATCTAACCGGGGCAACTCAGATACGCAGTATTTT
CASSPSNRGNSDTQYF
>NA|TRBJ1-6|NA|TRBV27
TGTGCCAGCAGCGATGATCCCATCGGTTCTAATTCACCCCTCCACTTT
CASSDDPIGSNSPLHF
>NA|TRBJ2-7|few|TRBV12-3/TRBV12-4
TGTGCCAGCGGAATGGCAGGGTATGGCTCCTACGAGCAGTACTTC
CASGMAGYGSYEQYF
>NA|TRBJ1-1|few|TRBV4-1
TGCGCCAGCAGCCAAGTAAGGGGGATGAACACTGAAGCTTTCTTT
CASSQVRGMNTEAFF
>NA|TRBJ2-3|many|TRBV20-1
TGCAGTGCTAGAGATCAGGGGGGGCATGCTACGCAGTATTTT
CSARDQGGHATQYF
>TRBD1|TRBJ1-4|NA|TRBV7-2
TGTGCCAGCAGCTTTGGGACAGCGAATAATGAAAAACTGTTTTTT
CASSFGTANNEKLFF
>NA|TRBJ2-7|NA|TRBV29-1
TGCAGCGTTGTTGCCACCTACGAGCAGTACTTC
CSVVATYEQYF
>TRBD1|TRBJ2-7|few|TRBV6-2/TRBV6-3
TGTGCCAGCAGTAAAAGGACAGGGTGGGAGCAGTACTTC
CASSKRTGWEQYF
>NA|TRBJ2-7|many|TRBV6-5
TGTGCCAGCAGTTACCTGAACGAGCAGTACTTC
CASSYLNEQYF
>NA|TRBJ2-1|few|TRBV4-3
TGCGCCAGCAGCCAAGTCAGCGGTTACAATGAGCAGTTCTTC
CASSQVSGYNEQFF
>TRBD2|TRBJ2-1|few|TRBV12-3/TRBV12-4
TGTGCCAGCACCCTTAGCGGGTCAACTTACAATGAGCAGTTCTTC
CASTLSGSTYNEQFF
>NA|TRBJ2-7|NA|TRBV28
TGTGCCAGCAGTTCCCAGACAGGTCCCAGCTCCTACGAGCAGTACTTC
CASSSQTGPSSYEQYF
>NA|TRBJ2-7|many|TRBV15
TGTGCCACCAGCAGAGATGGAGCCTACGAGCAGTACTTC
CATSRDGAYEQYF
>TRBD2|TRBJ2-3|few|TRBV29-1
TGCAGCGTAACCACCTTTAGCGGGGGAACCACTACTAGCACAGATACGCAGTATTTT
CSVTTFSGGTTTSTDTQYF
>NA|TRBJ2-2|few|TRBV2
TGTGCCAGCAGGGGCGTTTCCGGGGAGCTGTTTTTT
CASRGVSGELFF
>TRBD2|TRBJ2-1|once|TRBV15
TGTGCCACCAGCGGGGTAGCGGGGGGGTTTTACAATGAGCAGTTCTTC
CATSGVAGGFYNEQFF
>TRBD2|TRBJ2-1|many|TRBV20-1
TGCAGTGCTACTCGGACTAGTCCGCATGAGCAGTTCTTC
CSATRTSPHEQFF
>NA|TRBJ2-1|few|TRBV29-1
TGCAGCGCCGACAGCTCCTACAATGAGCAGTTCTTC
CSADSSYNEQFF
>TRBD2|TRBJ2-5|NA|TRBV5-1
TGCGCCAGCAGCTTGGGGTCTAGCGGGCCCGAAGAGACCCAGTACTTC
CASSLGSSGPEETQYF
>TRBD2|TRBJ2-7|NA|TRBV30
TGTGCCTGGAGCAAGCTGACTAGCGGGAGGTTCAACGAGCAGTACTTC
CAWSKLTSGRFNEQYF
>NA|TRBJ1-5|few|TRBV4-1
TGCGCCAGCAGCCAAGATGGGTCAGGGGGCAATCAGCCCCAGCATTTT
CASSQDGSGGNQPQHF
>TRBD1|TRBJ1-4|NA|TRBV5-1
TGCGCCAGCAGTACAGGGGGAGCTAATGAAAAACTGTTTTTT
CASSTGGANEKLFF
>NA|TRBJ1-4|few|TRBV29-1
TGCAGCGTTGCCCTGGGAGTTGAAAAACTGTTTTTT
CSVALGVEKLFF
>NA|TRBJ1-5|few|TRBV10-3
TGTGCCATCAGTGAGTCGGCAGGTCAGCCCCAGCATTTT
CAISESAGQPQHF
>NA|TRBJ2-5|few|TRBV10-3
TGTGCCAGCGGACAGTACCAAGAGACCCAGTACTTC
CASGQYQETQYF
>NA|TRBJ1-2|NA|TRBV27
TGTGCCAGCAGCCTACAAGGGGGGGGAGCTAACTATGGCTACACCTTC
CASSLQGGGANYGYTF
>TRBD1|TRBJ2-1|many|TRBV7-2
TGTGCCAGCAGCTTAGCACGGCTAAACAGGGGCCGATACAATGAGCAGTTCTTC
CASSLARLNRGRYNEQFF
>TRBD1|TRBJ1-1|NA|TRBV3-1
TGTGCCAGCAGCCCCCTAACGGGCAGGGGGAGCCTGAACACTGAAGCTTTCTTT
CASSPLTGRGSLNTEAFF
>TRBD1|TRBJ2-7|NA|TRBV20-1
TGCAGTGCTGCCCGGACCCTACAGGGGCAGCAGTACTTC
CSAARTLQGQQYF
>NA|TRBJ2-1|NA|TRBV12-3/TRBV12-4
TGTGCCAGCAGTTTTCCCGGACAGATAGACAATGAGCAGTTCTTC
CASSFPGQIDNEQFF
>TRBD2|TRBJ2-7|few|TRBV11-1
TGTGCCAGCAGCCCGCTCTTAGGGACTAGCGGGAGGGCCGTGTACGAGCAGTACTTC
CASSPLLGTSGRAVYEQYF
>TRBD1|TRBJ2-1|NA|TRBV4-2
TGTGCCAGCAGCCAATACCGGGACAGACCCTACAATGAGCAGTTCTTC
CASSQYRDRPYNEQFF
>NA|TRBJ1-2|many|TRBV4-3
TGCGCCAGCAGCCAAGATCGCGGGGGTACTGGCTACACCTTC
CASSQDRGGTGYTF
>TRBD1|TRBJ2-1|few|TRBV27
TGTGCCAGCAGTCCATTACCGGGACAGGGATCCTACAATGAGCAGTTCTTC
CASSPLPGQGSYNEQFF
>NA|TRBJ2-1|NA|TRBV13
TGTGCCAGCAGCTTATACTGGCAGGTTAACAATGAGCAGTTCTTC
CASSLYWQVNNEQFF
>NA|TRBJ1-2|few|TRBV7-3
TGTGCCAGCAGCCAAAAGGCAGGTGAAGGCTACACCTTC
CASSQKAGEGYTF
>NA|TRBJ2-5|once|TRBV12-3/TRBV12-4
TGTGCCAGTCAAAGGGGGGCGCTTCAAGAGACCCAGTACTTC
CASQRGALQETQYF
>NA|TRBJ1-1|NA|TRBV24-1
TGTGCCACCAGTGATGGGGGTACTGAAGCTTTCTTT
CATSDGGTEAFF
>NA|TRBJ2-1|NA|TRBV9
TGTGCCAGCAGCGTAGGTGGTAGCCTAAATGAGCAGTTCTTC
CASSVGGSLNEQFF
>NA|TRBJ2-3|many|TRBV7-7
TGTGCTAGCAGCTTAGGTGGGGATGACGATACGCAGTATTTT
CASSLGGDDDTQYF
>NA|TRBJ2-5|few|TRBV3-1
TGTGCCAGCAGCCAACAGACTAGGCTGGAGACCCAGTACTTC
CASSQQTRLETQYF
>NA|TRBJ2-3|NA|TRBV2
TGTGCCTTCTGTTTAAAGTCACAGGGTGTAATAATATTAGCAGATACGCAGTATTTT
CAFCLKSQGVIILADTQYF
>NA|TRBJ2-2|few|TRBV29-1
TGCAGCGTTGTTAGCGACATCGGGGAGCTGTTTTTT
CSVVSDIGELFF
>NA|TRBJ2-1|NA|TRBV24-1
TGTGCCACCAGTGATTATTGGGACTCTCACCCATATGAGCAGTTCTTC
CATSDYWDSHPYEQFF
>NA|TRBJ2-7|NA|TRBV7-2
TGTGCCAGCAGCCTCCGGGCCACGAGCGACGAGCAGTACTTC
CASSLRATSDEQYF
>TRBD2|TRBJ2-3|few|TRBV25-1
TGTGCCAGCAGTGATTCTAGCGGGTACACAGATACGCAGTATTTT
CASSDSSGYTDTQYF
>NA|TRBJ2-1|NA|TRBV6-1
TGTGCCAGCAGAGAACAGGGAAACAATGAGCAGTTCTTC
CASREQGNNEQFF
>TRBD2|TRBJ2-7|many|TRBV27
TGTGCCAGCAGTAGACTAGCGGGGGGAACAACCTCCTACGAGCAGTACTTC
CASSRLAGGTTSYEQYF
>NA|TRBJ1-1|NA|TRBV4-1
TGCGCCAGCAGCCCGGACAGTTTTTCAACTGAAGCTTTCTTT
CASSPDSFSTEAFF